The clone carrying this TCR beta chain was recorded once. The data derive from a study of blood T cell repertoires in COVID-19. At the level of the study: The United States, Italy and Spain supplied acute and convalescent COVID-19 samples. PBMCs, B-cell-depleted T cells, or T cells were the source of the cDNA or gDNA that made up the material.

V was shortened by 0 bases and J by 7 bases, with 10 bases between the two germline ends. CDR1 and CDR2 from the germline V gene are SGHRS and YFSETQ. CDR3 length: 13 residues. The authors' processing: Cell counts per sample came from amplifying reference gene primers. The assay was immunoSEQ multiplex PCR, and TCRdb's table has in-frame clones only and misses some. From that table come the V and J calls and clone size; the DNA was used to work out D and trimming. This table holds a few hundred thousand clones, more than 65% found once. The genes are TRBV5-1 and TRBJ2-5, with D uncertain. Sequenced input: peripheral blood. The TCR was taken from a human donor in a cohort sampled during active COVID-19. As DNA, the CDR3 is TGCGCCAGCAGCTTGGTTGTTTCGGGGACCCAGTACTTC. Protein product: CASSLVVSGTQYF.